The 18 T cell receptor beta chains listed next were all sequenced from one sample in a study of T cell changes during pregnancy in multiple sclerosis. Using immunoSEQ multiplex PCR, the repertoire was profiled, and TCRdb retains in-frame clones only, with some absent. The sample contains 50,000 or so clones, 91% of which appear only once. This specimen was CD8+ T cells from peripheral blood mononuclear cells, taken after pregnancy. These receptors came from a female donor with multiple sclerosis, enrolled in a pregnancy study.

This clone was detected a few times. This chain links TRBV2 with TRBJ2-7; no reliable D call. The CDR3 covers 13 residues. The germline V gene encodes CDR1 SNHLY and CDR2 FYNNEI. Trimming left V 0 bases short and J 3 bases short, with 6 bases between. CDR3 nucleotides: TGTGCCAGCAGTGAAGCGGCATACTACGAGCAGTACTTC. This codes for CASSEAAYYEQYF. The full variable domain, rest sourced from reference TRBV2 and TRBJ2-7, is EPEVTQTPSHQVTQMGQEVILRCVPISNHLYFYWYRQILGQKVEFLVSFYNNEISEKSEIFDDQFSVERPDGSNFTLKIRSTKLEDSAMYFCASSEAAYYEQYFGPGTRLTVT.

This chain connects TRBV19 to TRBJ1-1, with D possibly being TRBD1 (5 bases). CDR3 length: 13 amino acids. Germline CDR1 is LNHDA and CDR2 is SQIVND (reference sequence). The V and J ends lost 10 bases and 4 bases respectively, with 16 bases between them. CDR3 in DNA: TGTGCCACCCGACCATCGGGGGTCACTGAAGCTTTCTTT. Protein: CATRPSGVTEAFF.

Only one count was recorded for this clone. The chain recombines TRBV27 with TRBJ2-2; TRBD1 matches 9 bases. Germline CDR1 reads MNHEY; CDR2 reads SMNVEV (reference sequence). With V trimmed by 5 bases and J by 3 bases, 13 bases remained unmatched. The CDR3 consists of 18 residues. The CDR3 loop reads CASSPATRTGGHTGELFF. DNA of the CDR3: TGTGCCAGCAGTCCCGCGACTCGTACAGGGGGCCACACCGGGGAGCTGTTTTTT.

This clone has only one observation. This sequence joins TRBV28 and TRBJ1-1, with D possibly matching TRBD1 (5 bases). This CDR3 is 18 amino acids long. V lost 2 bases and J 1 base, leaving 20 bases between the germline ends. Germline V lookup: CDR1 MDHEN, CDR2 SYDVKM. In nucleotides, the CDR3 is TGTGCCAGCAGTTTACTCGCAAGCCCGGACATCAGGAACACTGAAGCTTTCTTT. This gives the protein CASSLLASPDIRNTEAFF.

V usage is TRBV4-1 and J usage is TRBJ2-1; 10 nucleotides align to TRBD2. After removal of 0 bases from V and 4 bases from J, the junction contained 9 bases not matched to a gene. Germline V gene data show CDR1 as MGHRA and CDR2 as YSYEKL. CDR3 length: 18 residues. The chain's CDR3 is CASSQESVRLAGYNEQFF. Here the CDR3 DNA reads TGCGCCAGCAGCCAAGAGTCTGTGAGACTAGCGGGTTACAATGAGCAGTTCTTC.

The chain employs TRBV7-9 and TRBJ1-2; TRBD1 matches at 7 bases. CDR1 and CDR2 from the germline V gene are SEHNR and FQNEAQ (reference sequence). Germline trimming cut 8 bases from V and 4 bases from J; bases unmatched to any gene: 10. CDR3 size: 14 residues. In DNA, the CDR3 is TGTGCCAGCCTCGGACAGGAGCCTTCCTATGGCTACACCTTC. This codes for CASLGQEPSYGYTF.

This chain joins TRBV9 and TRBJ2-1; a weak D match, TRBD2 (5 bases). Per germline, CDR1 SGDLS and CDR2 YYNGEE. V lost 0 bases and J lost 9, with 10 bases in between. The length of the CDR3 is 13 residues. CDR3 sequence reads: CASSVDGLGEQFF. CDR3 sequence (DNA): TGTGCCAGCAGCGTAGATGGACTGGGTGAGCAGTTCTTC.

This rearrangement joins TRBV9 to TRBJ2-5, with a weak D call TRBD2 (6 bases). CDR3 length equals 16 residues. Germline V gene data show CDR1 as SGDLS and CDR2 as YYNGEE. V was clipped by 3 bases and J by 4 bases, with 19 bases between them. The CDR3 loop reads CASSERLGSGGETQYF. The CDR3, as DNA: TGTGCCAGCAGCGAGAGACTAGGGTCCGGTGGAGAGACCCAGTACTTC.

Notes on this clone: Different DNA sequences within this sample yield the same CDR3. The genes are TRBV11-2 and TRBJ2-2; the D is unclear. The germline V and J ends were trimmed by 5 bases and 5 bases, with 12 bases remaining between them. From germline, CDR1 is SGHAT and CDR2 FQNNGV. The CDR3 has 14 amino acids. For the CDR3, the DNA is TGTGCCAGCAGCCGACGAGGAAATACCGGGGAGCTGTTTTTT. Amino acids: CASSRRGNTGELFF. Based on the CDR3 plus reference TRBV11-2 and TRBJ2-2, the full variable domain is EAGVAQSPRYKIIEKRQSVAFWCNPISGHATLYWYQQILGQGPKLLIQFQNNGVVDDSQLPKDRFSAERLKGVDSTLKIQPAKLEDSAVYLCASSRRGNTGELFFGEGSRLTVL.

The CDR3: CASSTGRNDGYTF. CDR3 sequence (DNA): TGTGCCAGCAGTACAGGGAGAAACGATGGCTACACCTTC. The V and J genes are TRBV6-1 and TRBJ1-2; TRBD1 might be the D (6 bases). The germline gives CDR1 MNHNS, CDR2 SASEGT. The CDR3 runs 13 residues. Trimming cost V 5 bases and J 6 bases, with 13 bases left between them.

The chain carries TRBV2 and TRBJ1-2; D unresolved. Trimming shortened V by 1 base and J by 0 bases, and 9 bases separated the two germline ends. This CDR3 is 15 amino acids long. Germline V CDR1 and CDR2: SNHLY, FYNNEI. The CDR3 loop is CASSEGAQTNYGYTF. Written as DNA, the CDR3 is TGTGCCAGCAGTGAAGGGGCACAAACTAACTATGGCTACACCTTC.

This chain uses TRBV7-9 with TRBJ2-3; D is possibly TRBD2 (5 bases). Trimming shortened V by 1 base and J by 0 bases, and 8 bases separated the two germline ends. Germline V gene sequence: CDR1 SEHNR, CDR2 FQNEAQ (reference sequence). The length of the CDR3 is 15 residues. The CDR3 loop reads CASSLGRGSTDTQYF. CDR3 nucleotides: TGTGCCAGCAGCTTAGGTCGGGGAAGCACAGATACGCAGTATTTT.

The chain couples TRBV6-1 to TRBJ2-3; 8 bases are a match to TRBD2. The CDR3 runs to 16 residues. Germline trimming cut 1 base from V and 0 bases from J; bases unmatched to any gene: 3. CDR1 MNHNS and CDR2 SASEGT come from the germline V gene. The CDR3 sequence is CASSEVLAASTDTQYF. The DNA for the CDR3 is TGTGCCAGCAGTGAAGTACTAGCGGCTAGCACAGATACGCAGTATTTT.

A single count supports this clone. The chain is built from TRBV13 and TRBJ2-2; D uncertain. Per germline, CDR1 PRHDT and CDR2 FYEKMQ (reference sequence). With 5 bases removed from V and 6 bases from J, the gap between germline ends came to 10 bases. The CDR3 contains 13 residues. The DNA for the CDR3 is TGTGCCAGCAGCCTTGGCCGTTCCGGGGAGCTGTTTTTT. Translated: CASSLGRSGELFF.

This chain joins TRBV7-3 and TRBJ1-4; 8 nucleotides line up with TRBD1. CDR1 and CDR2 (germline): SGHTA, FQGTGA. J gave up 6 bases and V 5 bases, and 5 bases lay outside the gene matches. The CDR3 loop spans 14 amino acids. CDR3 amino acids: CASSPGQGDEKLFF. The CDR3, as DNA: TGTGCCAGCAGCCCTGGACAGGGAGATGAAAAACTGTTTTTT.

The chain couples TRBV10-1 to TRBJ2-7, with a weak D call TRBD1 (5 bases). The CDR3 totals 11 residues. The germline gives CDR1 WNHNN, CDR2 SYGVQD (reference sequence). V lost 4 bases, J lost 7 bases, and 8 bases lay in between. As DNA, the CDR3 is TGCGCCAGCAGTGCAGGGCGGGAGCAGTACTTC. This translates into CASSAGREQYF.

This chain connects TRBV7-6 to TRBJ2-7; D perhaps matches TRBD2 (5 bases). The CDR3 is 13 residues long. V dropped 5 bases and J dropped 4 bases, with 12 bases sitting between them. Germline lookup yields CDR1 SGHVS and CDR2 FNYEAQ. Here the CDR3 reads CASSPDWNYEQYF. As DNA, the CDR3 is TGTGCCAGCAGCCCGGACTGGAATTACGAGCAGTACTTC.

The rearrangement uses TRBV7-8 and TRBJ2-3; D remains ambiguous. V lost 3 bases and J lost 2, with 12 bases in between. The CDR3 extends over 15 amino acids. From germline, CDR1 is SGHVS and CDR2 FQNEAQ. The CDR3 is CASSLELNPTDTQYF. Here the CDR3 DNA reads TGTGCCAGCAGCTTGGAGCTGAATCCCACAGATACGCAGTATTTT.